A selection of T cell receptor beta chains follows, all from one sample in a study of CD8 T cells in Susac syndrome. TCRdb reprocessed the immunoSEQ multiplex PCR reads via MiXCR and lists one record per CDR3 protein. The sample includes about 300,000 distinct CDR3 sequences, 70% to 90% seen only once; the top ten take 0.21%. Sequenced input: CD8+ T cells from PBMCs. The receptor set was obtained from a human donor with multiple sclerosis. Both conserved end residues are part of each CDR3.

TRBJ2-7 TRBV5-1 CASSAWTGSSYEQYF
TRBJ1-1 TRBV29-1 CSVAGGGYTEAFF
TRBJ2-5 TRBV14 CASSDPGLAGPETQYF
TRBJ1-5 TRBV20-1 CSASSLWGEVADSNQPQHF
TRBJ2-7 TRBV4-3 CASSQEERPSYEQYF
TRBJ2-1 TRBV9 CASSALAGAGSYNEQFF
TRBJ2-1 TRBV7-9 CASSSPRDRSSYNEQFF
TRBJ2-1 TRBV19 CASSILAGVDNEQFF
TRBJ2-7 TRBV18 CASSWGNRLPYEQYF
TRBJ2-2 TRBV6-4 CASSDRDTGELFF